This T cell receptor beta chain appears in the sequencing data of a study of regulatory T cells in long-lasting Graves disease. This clonotype was recorded at least ten times. As yet, its antigen is unknown. Time point of the sample: persistent/refractory GD, antithyroid drugs over 5 years with positive TRAb. The TCR library was made from RNA that had been extracted from PBMCs in TRIzol. Findings and caveats of the study: Between persistent patients, about 2,700 public clonotypes were shared, exceeding the roughly 920 shared between new patients.

Investigators prepared the TCR beta libraries by applying iRepertoire HTBI primers and Arm-PCR of CDR3 regions. TCRdb used MiXCR to reprocess the multiplex PCR reads, holding one entry per CDR3 protein. The table has about 450,000 distinct CDR3 sequences, about a quarter seen once. This specimen was peripheral blood mononuclear cells (PBMCs), taken when the disease was refractory, from a patient treated with antithyroid drugs. The clonotype was recovered from a female donor with Graves disease.

The CDR3 is CASSYFQGSNTEAFF. For the CDR3, the DNA is TGTGCCAGCAGTTACTTTCAGGGATCCAACACTGAAGCTTTCTTT. V and J are TRBV6-5 and TRBJ1-1, with a possible D match to TRBD1 (5 bases). The V end was cut by 1 base, the J end by 2 bases, with 11 bases between. Per the germline V gene, CDR1 is MNHEY and CDR2 is SVGAGI. This CDR3 comprises 15 residues.